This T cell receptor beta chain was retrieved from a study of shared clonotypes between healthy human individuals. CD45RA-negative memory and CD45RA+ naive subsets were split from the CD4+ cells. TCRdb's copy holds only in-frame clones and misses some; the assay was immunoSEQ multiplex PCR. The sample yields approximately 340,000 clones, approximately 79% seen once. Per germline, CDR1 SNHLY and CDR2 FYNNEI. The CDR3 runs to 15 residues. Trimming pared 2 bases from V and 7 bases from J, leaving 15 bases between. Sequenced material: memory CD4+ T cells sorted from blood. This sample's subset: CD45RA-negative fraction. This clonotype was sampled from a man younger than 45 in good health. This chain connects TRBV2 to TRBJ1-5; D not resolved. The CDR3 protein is CASSEFRERNQPQHF. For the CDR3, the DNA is TGTGCCAGCAGTGAATTTCGGGAGAGGAACCAGCCCCAGCATTTT.